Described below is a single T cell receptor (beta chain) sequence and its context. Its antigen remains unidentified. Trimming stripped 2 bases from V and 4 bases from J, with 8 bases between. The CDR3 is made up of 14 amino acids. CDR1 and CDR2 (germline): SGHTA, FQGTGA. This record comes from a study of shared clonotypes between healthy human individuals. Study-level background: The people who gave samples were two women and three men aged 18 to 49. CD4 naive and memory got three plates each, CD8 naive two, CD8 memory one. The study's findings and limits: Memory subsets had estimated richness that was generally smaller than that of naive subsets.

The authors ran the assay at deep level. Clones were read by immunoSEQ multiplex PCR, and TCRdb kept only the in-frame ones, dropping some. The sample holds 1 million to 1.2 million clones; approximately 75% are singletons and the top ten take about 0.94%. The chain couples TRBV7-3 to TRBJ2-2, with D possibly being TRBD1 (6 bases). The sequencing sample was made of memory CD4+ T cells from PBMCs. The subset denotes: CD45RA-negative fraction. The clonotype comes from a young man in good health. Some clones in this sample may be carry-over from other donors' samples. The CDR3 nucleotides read TGTGCCAGCAGCTTAGGCAGGGGCACCGGGGAGCTGTTTTTT. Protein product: CASSLGRGTGELFF.